This T cell receptor beta chain was recorded in a study of T-cell memory formation after mild COVID-19. Overall study context: For the most part, TCR clusters were specific to one donor.

Study-wide findings and caveats: Confirmation was lacking for SARS-CoV-2 specificity of second-wave clones that peaked on day 37. There were some responding clones in pre-infection memory, which suggested that cross-reactive memory had joined.

5'RACE with constant-segment primers built TCRalpha and TCRbeta cDNA libraries with UMIs. MiXCR, applied by TCRdb to the 5' RACE reads, yields one record per CDR3 protein. The table records about 320,000 distinct CDR3 sequences, more than 13% of them present only once. In this sample, this clonotype turned up a few times. What it binds is not known. J was trimmed by 3 bases and V by 7 bases; bases with no gene match: 12. The CDR3 is made up of 15 amino acids. Germline CDR1 is SGHRS and CDR2 is YFSETQ. V usage is TRBV5-1 and J usage is TRBJ1-1, with TRBD1 identical over 7 bases. The specimen sequenced was PBMCs or a T cell subset sorted from them (not recorded which). This TCR derives from a man in his late teens or twenties who had mild COVID-19 (a few samples of this study predate the infection). Cell type and time point are not known. CDR3 sequence: CASHQGGLKDTEAFF. Written as DNA, the CDR3 is TGCGCCAGCCACCAGGGGGGTTTGAAGGACACTGAAGCTTTCTTT.